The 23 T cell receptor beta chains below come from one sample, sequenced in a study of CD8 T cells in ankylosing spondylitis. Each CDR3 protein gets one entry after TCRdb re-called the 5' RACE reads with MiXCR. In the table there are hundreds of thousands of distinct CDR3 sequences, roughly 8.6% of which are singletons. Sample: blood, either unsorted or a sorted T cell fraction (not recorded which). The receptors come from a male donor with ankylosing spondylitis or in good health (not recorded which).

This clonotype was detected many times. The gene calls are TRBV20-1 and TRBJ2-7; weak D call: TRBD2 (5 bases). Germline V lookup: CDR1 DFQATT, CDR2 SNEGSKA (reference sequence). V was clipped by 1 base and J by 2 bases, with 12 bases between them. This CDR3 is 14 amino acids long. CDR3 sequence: CSARVPGMTYEQYF. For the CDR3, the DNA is TGCAGTGCTAGAGTTCCGGGAATGACCTACGAGCAGTACTTC.

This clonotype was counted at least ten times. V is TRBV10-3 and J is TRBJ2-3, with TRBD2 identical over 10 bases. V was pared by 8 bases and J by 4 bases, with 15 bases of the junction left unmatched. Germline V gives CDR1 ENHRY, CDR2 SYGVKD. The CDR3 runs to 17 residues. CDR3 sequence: CAIGPQTSGFPADTQYF. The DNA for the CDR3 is TGTGCCATCGGCCCTCAGACTAGCGGGTTCCCCGCAGATACGCAGTATTTT.

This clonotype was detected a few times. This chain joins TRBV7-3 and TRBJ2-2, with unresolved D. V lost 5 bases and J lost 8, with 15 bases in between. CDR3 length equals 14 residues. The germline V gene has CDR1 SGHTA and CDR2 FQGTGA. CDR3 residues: CASSTDGRTGELFF. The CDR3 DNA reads TGTGCCAGCAGCACCGACGGACGAACAGGGGAGCTGTTTTTT.

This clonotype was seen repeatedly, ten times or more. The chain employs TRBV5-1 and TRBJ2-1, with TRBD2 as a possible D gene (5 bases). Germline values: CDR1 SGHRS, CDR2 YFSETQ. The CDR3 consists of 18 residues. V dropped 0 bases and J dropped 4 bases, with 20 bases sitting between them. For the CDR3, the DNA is TGCGCCAGCAGCTTGGCCCCCCTCGCCGACTCGGGATACAATGAGCAGTTCTTC. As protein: CASSLAPLADSGYNEQFF.

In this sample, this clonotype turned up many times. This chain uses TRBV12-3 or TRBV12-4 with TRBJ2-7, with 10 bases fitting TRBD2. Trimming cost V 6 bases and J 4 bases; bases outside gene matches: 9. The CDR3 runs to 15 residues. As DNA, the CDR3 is TGTGCCAGCAGCCAACGGGCTAGCGGGAGTTACGAGCAGTACTTC. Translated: CASSQRASGSYEQYF.

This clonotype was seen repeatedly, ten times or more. The CDR3 DNA reads as TGCAGTGCACCCAGGGACACAGGGACCCAGTACTTC. As protein: CSAPRDTGTQYF. V is TRBV20-1 and J is TRBJ2-5; possible D gene TRBD1, 6 bases. Per the germline V gene, CDR1 is DFQATT and CDR2 is SNEGSKA (reference sequence). This CDR3 contains 12 residues. V was shortened by 6 bases and J by 7 bases, with 15 bases between the two germline ends.

For the CDR3, the DNA is TGTGCCAGCAGCTTAGCCGGGAGGGAGGTTGACGAGCAGTACTTC. This translates into CASSLAGREVDEQYF. V gene TRBV7-2 combines with J gene TRBJ2-7; 8 bases fit TRBD2. CDR1 SGHTA and CDR2 FQGNSA come from the germline V gene. The CDR3 is 15 residues long. Trimming cost V 0 bases and J 5 bases; bases outside gene matches: 6.

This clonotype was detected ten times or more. The CDR3 region is CASSAQLAGYEQFF. The CDR3 region has the DNA TGTGCCAGCAGTGCCCAGTTAGCGGGCTATGAGCAGTTCTTC. This sequence joins TRBV6-1 and TRBJ2-1; 7 bases are shared with TRBD2. The germline gives CDR1 MNHNS, CDR2 SASEGT. There are 14 residues in the CDR3. V was clipped by 4 bases and J by 8 bases; unmatched bases: 8.

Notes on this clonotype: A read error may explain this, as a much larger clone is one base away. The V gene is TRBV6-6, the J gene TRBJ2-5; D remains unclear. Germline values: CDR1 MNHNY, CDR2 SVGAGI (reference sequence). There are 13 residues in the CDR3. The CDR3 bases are TGTGCCAGCAGTACCTTAGAGCGAGAGAACCAGTACTTC. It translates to CASSTLERENQYF.

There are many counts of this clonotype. This CDR3 is CASSSRTTRVTGELFF. Written as DNA, the CDR3 is TGTGCCAGCAGCTCTCGGACTACCCGAGTCACCGGGGAGCTGTTTTTT. The rearrangement uses TRBV5-6 and TRBJ2-2; D might be TRBD2 (6 bases). Per the germline V gene, CDR1 is SGHDT and CDR2 is YYEEEE. CDR3 length equals 16 residues. Trimming took off 3 bases at V and 4 bases at J, with 16 bases between the two ends.

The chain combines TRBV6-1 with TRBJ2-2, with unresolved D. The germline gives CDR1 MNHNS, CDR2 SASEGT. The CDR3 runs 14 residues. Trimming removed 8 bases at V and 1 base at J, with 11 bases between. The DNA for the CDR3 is TGTGCCAGCGGTGGCGGACGGAACACCGGGGAGCTGTTTTTT. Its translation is CASGGGRNTGELFF.

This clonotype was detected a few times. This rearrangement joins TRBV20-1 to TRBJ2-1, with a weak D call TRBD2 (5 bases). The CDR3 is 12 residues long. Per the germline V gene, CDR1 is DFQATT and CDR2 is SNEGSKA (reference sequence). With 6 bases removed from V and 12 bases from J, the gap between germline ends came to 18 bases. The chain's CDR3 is CSAMLYPGGQFF. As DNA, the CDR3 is TGCAGTGCCATGCTATACCCAGGAGGGCAGTTCTTC.

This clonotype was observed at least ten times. CDR3 loop: CASSWDSNTGELFF. The CDR3 nucleotides read TGTGCCAGCAGTTGGGACAGTAACACCGGGGAGCTGTTTTTT. The chain has TRBV27 and TRBJ2-2; TRBD1 agrees at 7 bases. This CDR3 region has 14 residues. The V and J ends lost 4 bases and 2 bases, in that order; junction bases with no gene match: 1. Germline values: CDR1 MNHEY, CDR2 SMNVEV (reference sequence).

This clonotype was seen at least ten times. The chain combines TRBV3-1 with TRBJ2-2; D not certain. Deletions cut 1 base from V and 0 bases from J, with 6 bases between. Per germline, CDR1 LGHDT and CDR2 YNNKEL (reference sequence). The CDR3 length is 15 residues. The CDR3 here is CASSQVPTNTGELFF. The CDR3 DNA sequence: TGTGCCAGCAGCCAAGTTCCGACGAACACCGGGGAGCTGTTTTTT.

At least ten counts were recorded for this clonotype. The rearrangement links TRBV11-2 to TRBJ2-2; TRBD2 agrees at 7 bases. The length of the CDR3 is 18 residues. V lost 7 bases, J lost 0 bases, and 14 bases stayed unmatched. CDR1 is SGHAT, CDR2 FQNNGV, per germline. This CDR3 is CASKVGSPSGSNTGELFF. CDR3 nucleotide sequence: TGTGCCAGCAAGGTGGGCAGTCCTAGCGGCTCGAACACCGGGGAGCTGTTTTTT.

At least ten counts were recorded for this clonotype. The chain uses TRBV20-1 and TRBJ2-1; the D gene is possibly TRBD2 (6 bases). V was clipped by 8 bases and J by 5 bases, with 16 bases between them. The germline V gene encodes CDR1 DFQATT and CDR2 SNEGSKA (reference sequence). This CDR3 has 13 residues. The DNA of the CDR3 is TGCAGTTTTTCGGCCGGGGGTCACAATGAGCAGTTCTTC. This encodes CSFSAGGHNEQFF.

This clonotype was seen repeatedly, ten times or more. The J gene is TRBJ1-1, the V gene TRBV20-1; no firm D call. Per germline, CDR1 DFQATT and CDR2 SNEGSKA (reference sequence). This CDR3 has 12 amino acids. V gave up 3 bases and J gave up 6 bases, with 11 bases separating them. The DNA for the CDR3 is TGCAGTGCTAGCGATGGCCCGGCTGAAGCTTTCTTT. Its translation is CSASDGPAEAFF.

CDR3 in DNA: TGTGCCAGCAGCGAGGGACTAAATGAGCAGTTCTTC. Amino acids: CASSEGLNEQFF. The J gene is TRBJ2-1, the V gene TRBV11-2; TRBD2 matches at 7 bases. The CDR3 length is 12 residues. Germline V gene lookup returns CDR1 SGHAT and CDR2 FQNNGV. V shed 5 bases, J shed 7 bases, and the junction held 2 bases outside the gene matches.

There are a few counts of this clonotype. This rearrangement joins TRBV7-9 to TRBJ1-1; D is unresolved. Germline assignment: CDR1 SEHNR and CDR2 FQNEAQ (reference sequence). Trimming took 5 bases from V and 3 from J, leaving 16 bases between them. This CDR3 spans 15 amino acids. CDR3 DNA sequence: TGTGCCAGCAGCCAAGCCGTGGGGAGTTACACTGAAGCTTTCTTT. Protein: CASSQAVGSYTEAFF.

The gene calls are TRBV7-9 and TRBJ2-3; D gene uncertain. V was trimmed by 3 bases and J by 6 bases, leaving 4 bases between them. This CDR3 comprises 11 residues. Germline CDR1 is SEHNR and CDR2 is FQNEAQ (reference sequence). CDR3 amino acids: CASSFSDTQYF. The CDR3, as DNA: TGTGCCAGCAGCTTTTCGGATACGCAGTATTTT.

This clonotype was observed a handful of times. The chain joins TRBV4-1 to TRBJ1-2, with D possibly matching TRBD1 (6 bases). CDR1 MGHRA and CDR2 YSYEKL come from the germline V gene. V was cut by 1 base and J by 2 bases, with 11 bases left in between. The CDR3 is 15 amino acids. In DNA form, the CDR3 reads TGCGCCAGCAGCCAAGGGAGTACAGGGAACTATGGCTACACCTTC. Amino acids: CASSQGSTGNYGYTF.

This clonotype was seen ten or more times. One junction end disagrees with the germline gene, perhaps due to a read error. The CDR3 DNA follows: TGTGCCAGCAGCTTAGACAGGGGGACAGATACGCAGTATTTT. The encoded protein is CASSLDRGTDTQYF. The chain combines TRBV12-3 or TRBV12-4 with TRBJ2-3; TRBD1 matches 9 bases. This CDR3 is built from 14 residues.

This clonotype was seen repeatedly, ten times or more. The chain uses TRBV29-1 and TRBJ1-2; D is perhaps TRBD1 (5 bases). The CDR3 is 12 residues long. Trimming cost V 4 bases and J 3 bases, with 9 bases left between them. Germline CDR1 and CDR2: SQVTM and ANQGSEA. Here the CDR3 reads CSVGEGHYGYTF. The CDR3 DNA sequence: TGCAGCGTTGGTGAGGGGCACTATGGCTACACCTTC.